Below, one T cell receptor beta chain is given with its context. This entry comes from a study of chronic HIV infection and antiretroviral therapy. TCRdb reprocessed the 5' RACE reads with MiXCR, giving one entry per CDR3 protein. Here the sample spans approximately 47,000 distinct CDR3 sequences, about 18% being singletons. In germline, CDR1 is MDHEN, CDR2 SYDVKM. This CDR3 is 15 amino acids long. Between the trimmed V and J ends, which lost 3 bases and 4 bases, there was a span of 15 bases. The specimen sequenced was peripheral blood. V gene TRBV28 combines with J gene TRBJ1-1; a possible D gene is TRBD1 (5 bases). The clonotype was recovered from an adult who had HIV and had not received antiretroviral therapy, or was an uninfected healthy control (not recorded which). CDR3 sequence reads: CASSFTPGPGTEAFF. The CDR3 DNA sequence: TGTGCCAGCAGTTTTACCCCGGGGCCCGGCACTGAAGCTTTCTTT.